Detailed here is one T cell receptor beta chain. Its antigen is not identified. The record originates from a study of T cells after posttransplantation cyclophosphamide. Whole-study results and caveats: Later blood repertoires were often dominated by clones from the donor CD8+ memory compartment. Tissue-infiltrating T cells from skin or gut overlapped little with blood T cells. After PTCy, TRB diversity resembled that of CNI/methotrexate controls.

Method: immunoSEQ multiplex PCR; TCRdb's copy keeps in-frame clones and lacks some. The table has more than 15,000 clones, around 85% seen once. Trimming removed 7 bases at V and 2 bases at J, with 17 bases between. The CDR3 spans 15 residues. From germline, CDR1 is MNHNS and CDR2 SASEGT. Methotrexate plus calcineurin inhibitor accompanied controls' myeloablative marrow transplants; sampling was 1 year later. J is TRBJ1-2 and V is TRBV6-1, with D perhaps matching TRBD1 (6 bases). The clonotype comes from a young adult female patient who received an allogeneic stem cell transplant from an unrelated donor, was CMV-positive, and had acute and chronic GVHD. Certain T cells may be donor cells from the graft. The starting material was PBMCs, obtained after allogeneic stem cell transplant with calcineurin inhibitor and methotrexate. The CDR3 loop reads CASTLGGGGNYGYTF. The CDR3 nucleotides read TGTGCCAGCACCCTGGGGGGGGGCGGAAACTATGGCTACACCTTC.